This T cell receptor (beta chain) was profiled in a study of blood T cell repertoires in COVID-19. This table comes from immunoSEQ multiplex PCR, and its TCRdb copy is limited to in-frame clones, with some not included. The data contain about 140,000 clones, around three quarters of them singletons. J gave up 2 bases and V 8 bases, and 7 bases lay outside the gene matches. The germline V gene has CDR1 MDHEN and CDR2 SYDVKM. The CDR3 extends over 14 amino acids. V gene TRBV28 combines with J gene TRBJ2-7, with 9 bases that match TRBD2. The source of this sequence is a man at least 80 years old with acute or convalescent COVID-19. The sample taken for sequencing was peripheral blood. CDR3 in amino acids: CASAGGTPTYEQYF. For the CDR3, the DNA is TGTGCCAGCGCGGGGGGGACTCCTACCTACGAGCAGTACTTC.